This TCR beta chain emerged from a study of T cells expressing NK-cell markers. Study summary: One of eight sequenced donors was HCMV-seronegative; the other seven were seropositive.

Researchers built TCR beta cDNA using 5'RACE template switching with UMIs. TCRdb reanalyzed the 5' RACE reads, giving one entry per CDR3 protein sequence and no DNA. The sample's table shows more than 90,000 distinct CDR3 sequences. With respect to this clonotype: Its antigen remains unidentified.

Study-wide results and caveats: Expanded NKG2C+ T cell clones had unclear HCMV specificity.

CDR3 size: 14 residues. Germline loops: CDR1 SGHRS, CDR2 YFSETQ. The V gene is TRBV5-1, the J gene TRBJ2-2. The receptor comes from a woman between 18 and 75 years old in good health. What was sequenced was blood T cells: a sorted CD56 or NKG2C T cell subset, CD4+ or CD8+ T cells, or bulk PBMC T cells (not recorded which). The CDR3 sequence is CASSGLANTGELFF.